This T cell receptor beta chain derives from a study of human T cells and chemical hapten exposure. Study overall: The sensitizer, 2% DPC, was used on 2 cm by 2 cm of upper inner arm skin.

General study findings and limits: Patch test score rose with PT1 expanded TCRs, significant at 8, 16, 32, not 4.

This clonotype was counted only a few times. Its matching antigen is unknown. With 3 bases clipped from V and 0 bases from J, the junction kept 2 bases outside the gene matches. The CDR3 extends over 15 amino acids. Germline V lookup: CDR1 SGHAT, CDR2 FQNNGV. The sample's time point: patch test 3, about 24 weeks after DPC sensitization. Treatment specified: therapeutic diphenylcyclopropenone sensitization with weekly scalp DPC. TCRdb re-derived calls from the RACE reads in MiXCR, one entry per CDR3 protein. This table holds about 110,000 distinct CDR3 sequences, under 35% found once. The clonotype originates from a middle-aged man with alopecia areata. Some clones in this sample may be carry-over from other donors' samples. This chain uses TRBV11-2 with TRBJ1-3, with TRBD1 identical over 7 bases. Here the sequenced sample was whole blood, taken in connection with sensitization to the hapten diphenylcyclopropenone (DPC). The CDR3, as DNA: TGTGCCAGCAGCTTTGGGACAGTCTCTGGAAACACCATATATTTT. It translates to CASSFGTVSGNTIYF.